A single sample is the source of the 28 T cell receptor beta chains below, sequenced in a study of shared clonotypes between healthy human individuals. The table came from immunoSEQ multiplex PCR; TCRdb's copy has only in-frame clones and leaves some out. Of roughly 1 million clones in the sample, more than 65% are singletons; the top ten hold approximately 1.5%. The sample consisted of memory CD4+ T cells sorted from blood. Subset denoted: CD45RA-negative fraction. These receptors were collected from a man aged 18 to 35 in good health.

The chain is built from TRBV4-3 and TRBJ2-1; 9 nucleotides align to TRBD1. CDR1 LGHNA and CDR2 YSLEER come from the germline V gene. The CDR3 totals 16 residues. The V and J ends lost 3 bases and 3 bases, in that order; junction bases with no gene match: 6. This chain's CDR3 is CASSHADRGSYNEQFF. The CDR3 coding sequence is TGCGCCAGCAGCCACGCGGACAGGGGAAGCTACAATGAGCAGTTCTTC.

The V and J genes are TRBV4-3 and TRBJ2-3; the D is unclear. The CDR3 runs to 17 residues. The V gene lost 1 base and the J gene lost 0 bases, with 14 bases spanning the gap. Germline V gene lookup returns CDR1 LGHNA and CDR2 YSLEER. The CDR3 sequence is CASSQGYADASTDTQYF. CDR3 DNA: TGCGCCAGCAGCCAAGGATATGCAGATGCTAGCACAGATACGCAGTATTTT.

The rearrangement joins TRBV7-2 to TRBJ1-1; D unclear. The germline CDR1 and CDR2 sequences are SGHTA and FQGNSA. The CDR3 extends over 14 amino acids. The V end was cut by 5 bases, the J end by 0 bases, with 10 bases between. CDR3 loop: CASSPLAVNTEAFF. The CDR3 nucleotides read TGTGCCAGCAGCCCCTTGGCCGTGAACACTGAAGCTTTCTTT.

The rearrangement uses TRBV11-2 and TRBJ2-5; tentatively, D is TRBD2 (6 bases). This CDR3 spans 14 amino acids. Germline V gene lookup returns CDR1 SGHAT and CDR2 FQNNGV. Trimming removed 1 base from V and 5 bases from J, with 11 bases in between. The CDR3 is CASSLGIGGETQYF. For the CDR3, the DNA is TGTGCCAGCAGCTTAGGGATTGGAGGGGAGACCCAGTACTTC.

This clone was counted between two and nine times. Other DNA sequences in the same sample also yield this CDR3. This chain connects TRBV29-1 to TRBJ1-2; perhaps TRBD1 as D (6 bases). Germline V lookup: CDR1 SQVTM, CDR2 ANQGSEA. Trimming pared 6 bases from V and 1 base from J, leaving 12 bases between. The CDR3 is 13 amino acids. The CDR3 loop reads CSVVTGINYGYTF. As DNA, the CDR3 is TGCAGCGTGGTGACAGGAATTAACTATGGCTACACCTTC.

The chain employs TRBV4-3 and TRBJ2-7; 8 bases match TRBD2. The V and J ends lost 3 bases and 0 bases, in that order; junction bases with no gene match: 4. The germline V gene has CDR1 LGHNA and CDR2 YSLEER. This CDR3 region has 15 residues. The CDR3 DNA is TGCGCCAGCAGCCAGTTACTAGCGGACTCCTACGAGCAGTACTTC. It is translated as CASSQLLADSYEQYF.

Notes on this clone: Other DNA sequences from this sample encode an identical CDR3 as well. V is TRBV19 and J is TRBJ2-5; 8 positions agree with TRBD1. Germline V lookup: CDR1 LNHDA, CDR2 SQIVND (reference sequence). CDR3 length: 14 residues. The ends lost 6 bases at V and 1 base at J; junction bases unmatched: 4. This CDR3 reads CASSRQGFQETQYF. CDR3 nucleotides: TGTGCCAGTAGCAGACAGGGGTTCCAAGAGACCCAGTACTTC.

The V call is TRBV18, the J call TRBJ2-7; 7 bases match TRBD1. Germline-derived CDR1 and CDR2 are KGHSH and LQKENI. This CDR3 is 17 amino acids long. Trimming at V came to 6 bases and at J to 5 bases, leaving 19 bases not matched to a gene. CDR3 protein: CASSHRRSGTEFHEQYF. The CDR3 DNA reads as TGTGCCAGCTCCCACAGACGTTCCGGGACAGAGTTCCACGAGCAGTACTTC.

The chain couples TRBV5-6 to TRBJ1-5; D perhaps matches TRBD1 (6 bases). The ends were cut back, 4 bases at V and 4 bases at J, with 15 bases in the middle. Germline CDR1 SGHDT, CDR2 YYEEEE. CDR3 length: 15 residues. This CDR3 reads CASSASGHQNQPQHF. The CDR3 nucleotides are TGTGCCAGCAGCGCGTCGGGACACCAAAATCAGCCCCAGCATTTT.

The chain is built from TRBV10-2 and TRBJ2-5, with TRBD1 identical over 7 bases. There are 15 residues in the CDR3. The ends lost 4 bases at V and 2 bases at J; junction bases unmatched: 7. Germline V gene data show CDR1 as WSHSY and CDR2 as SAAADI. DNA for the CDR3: TGCGCCAGCAGTGCTAGACAGGGCCTGCAAGAGACCCAGTACTTC. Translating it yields CASSARQGLQETQYF.

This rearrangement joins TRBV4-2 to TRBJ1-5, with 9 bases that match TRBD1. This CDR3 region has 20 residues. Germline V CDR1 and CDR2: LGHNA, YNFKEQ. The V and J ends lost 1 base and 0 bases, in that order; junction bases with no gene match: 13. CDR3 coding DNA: TGTGCCAGCAGCCAAGGATCTTCGGGGACAGGGCTATATAGCAATCAGCCCCAGCATTTT. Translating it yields CASSQGSSGTGLYSNQPQHF.

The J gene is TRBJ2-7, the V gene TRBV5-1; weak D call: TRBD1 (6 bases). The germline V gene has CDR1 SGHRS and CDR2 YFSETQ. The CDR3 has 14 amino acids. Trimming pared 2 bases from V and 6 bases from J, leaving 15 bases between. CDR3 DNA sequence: TGCGCCAGCAGCTTTGGCACACAGGGTGGCGAGCAGTACTTC. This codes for CASSFGTQGGEQYF.

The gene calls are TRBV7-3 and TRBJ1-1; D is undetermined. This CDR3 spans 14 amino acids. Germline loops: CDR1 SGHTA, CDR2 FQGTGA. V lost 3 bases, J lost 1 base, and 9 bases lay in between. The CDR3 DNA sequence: TGTGCCAGCAGCTTCCCGGGCAGGAACACTGAAGCTTTCTTT. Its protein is CASSFPGRNTEAFF.

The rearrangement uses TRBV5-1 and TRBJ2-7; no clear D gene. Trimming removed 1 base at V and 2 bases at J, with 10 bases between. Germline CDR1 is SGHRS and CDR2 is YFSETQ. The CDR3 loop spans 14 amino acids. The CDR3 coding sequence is TGCGCCAGCAGCTTGATGGGTTTGACCTACGAGCAGTACTTC. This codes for CASSLMGLTYEQYF. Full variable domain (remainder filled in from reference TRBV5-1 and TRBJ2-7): KAGVTQTPRYLIKTRGQQVTLSCSPISGHRSVSWYQQTPGQGLQFLFEYFSETQRNKGNFPGRFSGRQFSNSRSEMNVSTLELGDSALYLCASSLMGLTYEQYFGPGTRLTVT.

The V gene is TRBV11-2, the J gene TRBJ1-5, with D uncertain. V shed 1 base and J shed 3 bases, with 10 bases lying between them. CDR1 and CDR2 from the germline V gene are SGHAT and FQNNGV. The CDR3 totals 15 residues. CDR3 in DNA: TGTGCCAGCAGCTTAGGTGGGCAGTACAATCAGCCCCAGCATTTT. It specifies CASSLGGQYNQPQHF.

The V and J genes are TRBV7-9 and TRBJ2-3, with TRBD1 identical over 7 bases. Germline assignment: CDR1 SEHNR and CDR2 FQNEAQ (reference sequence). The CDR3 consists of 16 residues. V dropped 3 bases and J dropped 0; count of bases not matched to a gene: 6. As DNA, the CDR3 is TGTGCCAGCAGCTTTGACATGGGACAGAGCACAGATACGCAGTATTTT. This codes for CASSFDMGQSTDTQYF.

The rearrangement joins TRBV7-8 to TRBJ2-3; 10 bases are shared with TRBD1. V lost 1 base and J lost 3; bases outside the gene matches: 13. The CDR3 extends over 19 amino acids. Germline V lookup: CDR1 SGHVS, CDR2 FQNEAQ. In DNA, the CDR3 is TGTGCCAGCAGCTTAGTTATCCGGGACAGGGGTGAGGCAACAGATACGCAGTATTTT. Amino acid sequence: CASSLVIRDRGEATDTQYF.

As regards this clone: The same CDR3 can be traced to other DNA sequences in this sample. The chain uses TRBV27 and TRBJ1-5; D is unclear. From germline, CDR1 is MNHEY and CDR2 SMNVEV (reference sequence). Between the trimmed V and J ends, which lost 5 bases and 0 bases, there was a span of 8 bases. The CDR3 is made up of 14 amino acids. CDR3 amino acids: CASSPDRSNQPQHF. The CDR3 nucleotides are TGTGCCAGCAGTCCTGACCGTAGCAATCAGCCCCAGCATTTT.

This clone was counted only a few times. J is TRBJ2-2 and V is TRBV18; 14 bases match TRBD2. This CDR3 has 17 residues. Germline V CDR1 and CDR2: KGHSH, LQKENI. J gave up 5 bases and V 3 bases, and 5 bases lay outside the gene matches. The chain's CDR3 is CASSPTRTSGRTGELFF. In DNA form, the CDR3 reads TGTGCCAGCTCACCGACAAGGACTAGCGGGAGGACCGGGGAGCTGTTTTTT. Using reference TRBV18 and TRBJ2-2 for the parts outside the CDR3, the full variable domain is NAGVMQNPRHLVRRRGQEARLRCSPMKGHSHVYWYRQLPEEGLKFMVYLQKENIIDESGMPKERFSAEFPKEGPSILRIQQVVRGDSAAYFCASSPTRTSGRTGELFFGEGSRLTVL.

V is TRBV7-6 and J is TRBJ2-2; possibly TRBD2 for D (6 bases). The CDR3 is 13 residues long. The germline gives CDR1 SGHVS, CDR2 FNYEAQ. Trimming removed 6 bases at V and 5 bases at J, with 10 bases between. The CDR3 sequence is CASRKTSTGELFF. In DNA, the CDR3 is TGTGCCAGCAGAAAGACTAGTACCGGGGAGCTGTTTTTT.

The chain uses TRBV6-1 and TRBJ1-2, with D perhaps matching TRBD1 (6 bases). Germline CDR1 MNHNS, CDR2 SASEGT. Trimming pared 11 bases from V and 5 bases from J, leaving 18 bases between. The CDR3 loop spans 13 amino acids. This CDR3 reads CAGTPRGTYGYTF. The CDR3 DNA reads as TGTGCCGGCACCCCTAGGGGGACGTATGGCTACACCTTC.

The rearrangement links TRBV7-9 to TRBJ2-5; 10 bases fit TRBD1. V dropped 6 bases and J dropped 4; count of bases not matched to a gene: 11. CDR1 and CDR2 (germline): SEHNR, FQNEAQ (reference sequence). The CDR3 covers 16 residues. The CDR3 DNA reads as TGTGCCAGCAGGCGTTCGGGACAGGGGAAGGGAGAGACCCAGTACTTC. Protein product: CASRRSGQGKGETQYF.

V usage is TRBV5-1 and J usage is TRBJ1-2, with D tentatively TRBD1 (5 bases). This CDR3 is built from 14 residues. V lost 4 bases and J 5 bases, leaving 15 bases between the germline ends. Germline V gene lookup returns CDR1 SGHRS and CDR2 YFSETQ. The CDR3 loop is CASSPVETAYGYTF. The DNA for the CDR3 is TGCGCCAGCAGCCCTGTTGAGACAGCTTATGGCTACACCTTC.

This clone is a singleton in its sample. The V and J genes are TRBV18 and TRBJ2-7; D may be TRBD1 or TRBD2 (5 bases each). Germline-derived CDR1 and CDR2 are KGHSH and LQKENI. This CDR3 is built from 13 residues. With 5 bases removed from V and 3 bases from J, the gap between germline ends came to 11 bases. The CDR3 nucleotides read TGTGCCAGCTCAATAAAGGGGAGCTACGAGCAGTACTTC. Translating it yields CASSIKGSYEQYF.

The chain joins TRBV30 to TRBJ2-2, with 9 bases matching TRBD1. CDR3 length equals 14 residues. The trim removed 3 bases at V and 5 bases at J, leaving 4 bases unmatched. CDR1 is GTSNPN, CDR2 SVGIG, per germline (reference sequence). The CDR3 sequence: CAWRGQGATGELFF. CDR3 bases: TGTGCCTGGAGGGGACAGGGTGCGACCGGGGAGCTGTTTTTT.

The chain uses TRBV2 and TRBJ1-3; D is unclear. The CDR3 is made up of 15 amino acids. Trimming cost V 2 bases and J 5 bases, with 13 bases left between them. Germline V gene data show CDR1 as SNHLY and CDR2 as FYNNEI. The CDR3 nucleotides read TGTGCCAGCAGTGAATCAACCGGGCAACGAAACACCATATATTTT. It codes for CASSESTGQRNTIYF.

Here the CDR3 reads CASSLGQGHSYEQYF. In nucleotides, the CDR3 is TGTGCCAGCAGCTTGGGGCAGGGGCATTCCTACGAGCAGTACTTC. V and J are TRBV5-4 and TRBJ2-7, with D possibly being TRBD1 (6 bases). Trimming removed 0 bases from V and 1 base from J, with 11 bases in between. This CDR3 region has 15 residues. Germline V gene sequence: CDR1 SGHNT, CDR2 YYREEE (reference sequence). Full variable domain (remainder filled in from reference TRBV5-4 and TRBJ2-7): ETGVTQSPTHLIKTRGQQVTLRCSSQSGHNTVSWYQQALGQGPQFIFQYYREEENGRGNFPPRFSGLQFPNYSSELNVNALELDDSALYLCASSLGQGHSYEQYFGPGTRLTVT.

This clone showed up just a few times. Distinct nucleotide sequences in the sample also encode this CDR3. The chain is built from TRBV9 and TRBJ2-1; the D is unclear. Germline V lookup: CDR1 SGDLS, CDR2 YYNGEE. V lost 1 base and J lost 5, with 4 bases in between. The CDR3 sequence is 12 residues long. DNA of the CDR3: TGTGCCAGCAGCGTAAGGGACAATGAGCAGTTCTTC. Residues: CASSVRDNEQFF.